This T cell receptor beta chain derives from a study of T cell clones after liver transplantation. Overall study: Liver transplant recipients had immunosuppression withdrawal attempted within 2 years. Third-party-reactive TCRbeta sequences from pre-transplant mixed lymphocyte reactions served as antigen-independent comparators.

Findings and limits, study-wide: Graft donor-reactive T cells may have migrated into the graft rather than being deleted.

Profiled with immunoSEQ multiplex PCR; TCRdb holds only in-frame clones, not every one. The sample contains under 85,000 clones, over 70% of which appear only once. Looked up from germline, CDR1 is MNHEY and CDR2 is SVGAGI. V lost 0 bases to trimming and J lost 3 bases, with 9 bases between them. This CDR3 comprises 14 residues. About this clone: What it binds is unknown.

Sequenced material: CD4+ T cells from blood, taken 12 months after liver transplant. The V and J genes are TRBV6-5 and TRBJ2-7; D uncertain. The receptor was isolated from a human patient who received a liver transplant. The graft donor may be the source of some T cells. In DNA, the CDR3 is TGTGCCAGCAGTTACTCCTCGGCCCTCTACGAGCAGTACTTC. Protein sequence: CASSYSSALYEQYF.